Listed here are 5 T cell receptor beta chains from one sample, sequenced in a study of blood T cell repertoires in COVID-19. The table came from immunoSEQ multiplex PCR; TCRdb's copy has only in-frame clones and leaves some out. The repertoire holds around 320,000 clones, with approximately 90% as singletons. Sequenced sample: peripheral blood. These receptors all stem from a woman aged 25-40 years who had recovered from COVID-19.

The chain recombines TRBV7-3 with TRBJ2-5, with 9 bases identical to TRBD1. CDR3 length equals 17 residues. The V gene's germline CDR1 is SGHTA and CDR2 FQGTGA. V lost 1 base and J lost 5; bases outside the gene matches: 11. CDR3: CASSLRPPGQGDETQYF. CDR3 DNA: TGTGCCAGCAGCTTAAGGCCCCCGGGACAGGGCGATGAGACCCAGTACTTC.

This chain links TRBV28 with TRBJ1-2; 8 bases are shared with TRBD1. Germline CDR1 reads MDHEN; CDR2 reads SYDVKM. V shed 6 bases, J shed 0 bases, and the junction held 3 bases outside the gene matches. The CDR3 sequence is 14 residues long. Written as DNA, the CDR3 is TGTGCCAGCAGGCCGGACAGGGCTAACTATGGCTACACCTTC. Translating it yields CASRPDRANYGYTF.

The chain has TRBV4-3 and TRBJ1-2, with D uncertain. V lost 2 bases and J 2 bases, leaving 6 bases between the germline ends. CDR3 size: 13 residues. CDR1 and CDR2 (germline): LGHNA, YSLEER. The CDR3 region is CASSQTGNYGYTF. CDR3 coding DNA: TGCGCCAGCAGCCAAACGGGGAACTATGGCTACACCTTC.

The V and J genes are TRBV9 and TRBJ2-5; 8 positions agree with TRBD2. Germline assignment: CDR1 SGDLS and CDR2 YYNGEE. V gave up 4 bases and J gave up 2 bases; unmatched junction bases: 10. This CDR3 has 16 amino acids. CDR3 loop: CASSPPSGGLQETQYF. CDR3 nucleotides: TGTGCCAGCAGCCCCCCCAGCGGGGGCCTACAAGAGACCCAGTACTTC.

The CDR3 sequence: CASSLGQGGYGYTF. The DNA for the CDR3 is TGTGCCAGCAGTCTTGGACAGGGTGGTTATGGCTACACCTTC. V and J are TRBV6-2 or TRBV6-3 and TRBJ1-2, with 8 bases identical to TRBD1. CDR1 is MNHEY, CDR2 SVGEGT, per germline. There are 14 residues in the CDR3. V trimming: 5 bases; J trimming: 5 bases; junction bases outside the gene matches: 7.